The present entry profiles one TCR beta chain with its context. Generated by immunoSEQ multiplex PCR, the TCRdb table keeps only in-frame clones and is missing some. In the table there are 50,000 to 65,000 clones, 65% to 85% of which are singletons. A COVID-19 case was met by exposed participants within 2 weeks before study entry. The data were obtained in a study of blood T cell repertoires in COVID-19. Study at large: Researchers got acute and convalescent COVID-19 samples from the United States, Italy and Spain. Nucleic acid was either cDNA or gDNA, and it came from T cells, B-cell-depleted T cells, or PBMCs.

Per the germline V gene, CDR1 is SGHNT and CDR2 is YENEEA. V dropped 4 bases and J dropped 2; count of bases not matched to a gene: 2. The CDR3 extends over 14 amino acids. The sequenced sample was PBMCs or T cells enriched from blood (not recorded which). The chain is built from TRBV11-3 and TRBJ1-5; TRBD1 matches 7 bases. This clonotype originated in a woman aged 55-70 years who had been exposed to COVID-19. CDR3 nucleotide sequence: TGTGCCAGCAGCTGTACAGGGGGCAATCAGCCCCAGCATTTT. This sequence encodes CASSCTGGNQPQHF. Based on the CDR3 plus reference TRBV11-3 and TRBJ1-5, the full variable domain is EAGVVQSPRYKIIEKKQPVAFWCNPISGHNTLYWYLQNLGQGPELLIRYENEEAVDDSQLPKDRFSAERLKGVDSTLKIQPAELGDSAVYLCASSCTGGNQPQHFGDGTRLSIL.